This is a list of T cell receptor beta chains from one sample in a study of beta chain features in type 1 diabetes. This table comes from immunoSEQ multiplex PCR, and its TCRdb copy is limited to in-frame clones, with some not included. The data show 250,000 to 300,000 clones, with 20% to 25% seen just once and 0.012% held by the top ten. The sequencing sample was made of naive CD4+ T cells from blood. The source is a woman between 25 and 40 years old with type 1 diabetes. Each CDR3 is given with its conserved first and last residue. A D gene is named only where the DNA matches it firmly. Not all rows give a size; the values are once, few, many and, for expanded clones, a class.

CDR3 | DNA | J | size | D | V
CAWSMFYRGSNYGYTF | TGTGCCTGGAGTATGTTTTACAGGGGATCTAACTATGGCTACACCTTC | TRBJ1-2 | . | TRBD1 | TRBV30
CASSYTLAGIWEQFF | TGTGCCAGCAGCTACACACTAGCGGGGATTTGGGAGCAGTTCTTC | TRBJ2-1 | few | TRBD2 | TRBV7-2
CASSLRGSTDTGELFF | TGTGCCAGCAGCTTAAGGGGTAGCACCGACACCGGGGAGCTGTTTTTT | TRBJ2-2 | few | . | TRBV7-9
CAWRATGSQPQHF | TGTGCCTGGAGGGCTACGGGATCCCAGCCCCAGCATTTT | TRBJ1-5 | . | . | TRBV30
CASSPDRNYGYTF | TGTGCCAGCAGCCCGGACAGAAACTATGGCTACACCTTC | TRBJ1-2 | few | . | TRBV13
CASRADSYEQYF | TGTGCCAGCAGAGCTGACAGTTACGAGCAGTACTTC | TRBJ2-7 | few | . | TRBV2
CASRLGQWGNYGYTF | TGCGCCAGCAGGCTCGGACAGTGGGGCAACTATGGCTACACCTTC | TRBJ1-2 | few | . | TRBV4-1
CASSQAGYEQYF | TGTGCCAGCAGCCAAGCGGGGTACGAGCAGTACTTC | TRBJ2-7 | . | TRBD2 | TRBV7-9
CASSLTRNYNEQFF | TGTGCCAGCTCTTTGACTAGAAACTACAATGAGCAGTTCTTC | TRBJ2-1 | few | . | TRBV18
CVGGSTDTQYF | TGCGTGGGGGGTAGCACAGATACGCAGTATTTT | TRBJ2-3 | . | . | TRBV29-1
CASNKETGYYGYTF | TGTGCCAGCAATAAAGAGACAGGGTACTATGGCTACACCTTC | TRBJ1-2 | . | TRBD1 | TRBV2
CASSPLFQETQYF | TGTGCCAGCAGCCCCCTTTTCCAGGAGACCCAGTACTTC | TRBJ2-5 | . | . | TRBV4-1
CASSTTQGARYEQYF | TGTGCCAGCAGCACCACCCAAGGGGCACGGTACGAGCAGTACTTC | TRBJ2-7 | . | . | TRBV7-9
CASSPGSGRGGGGQFF | TGTGCCAGCAGCCCCGGTAGCGGGAGAGGGGGCGGCGGGCAGTTCTTC | TRBJ2-1 | few | TRBD2 | TRBV7-2
CASSSLYEQYF | TGTGCCAGCTCTTCCCTCTACGAGCAGTACTTC | TRBJ2-7 | . | . | TRBV18
CASSIRDNIATEAFF | TGCGCCAGCAGCATACGGGACAATATCGCCACTGAAGCTTTCTTT | TRBJ1-1 | . | . | TRBV4-1
CASSLAPLRVEETQYF | TGCGCCAGCAGCTTGGCCCCCCTGCGGGTGGAGGAGACCCAGTACTTC | TRBJ2-5 | . | . | TRBV5-1
CASSLSGDVGTQYF | TGCGCCAGCAGCTTGTCAGGGGATGTCGGGACCCAGTACTTC | TRBJ2-5 | once | . | TRBV5-1
CASSPRTGRNTEAFF | TGTGCCAGTAGTCCCCGGACAGGGAGGAACACTGAAGCTTTCTTT | TRBJ1-1 | few | TRBD1 | TRBV19
CSVERQGTPYEQYF | TGCAGCGTTGAAAGACAGGGAACCCCCTACGAGCAGTACTTC | TRBJ2-7 | few | TRBD1 | TRBV29-1
CASKPAGDNQETQYF | TGTGCCTCAAAGCCAGCGGGAGATAACCAAGAGACCCAGTACTTC | TRBJ2-5 | few | TRBD2 | TRBV10-3
CASSIRDRASGELFF | TGTGCCAGCAGCATAAGGGACAGGGCATCCGGGGAGCTGTTTTTT | TRBJ2-2 | . | TRBD1 | TRBV5-4
CAWSATSYGYTF | TGTGCCTGGAGTGCAACCAGTTACGGCTACACCTTC | TRBJ1-2 | few | . | TRBV30